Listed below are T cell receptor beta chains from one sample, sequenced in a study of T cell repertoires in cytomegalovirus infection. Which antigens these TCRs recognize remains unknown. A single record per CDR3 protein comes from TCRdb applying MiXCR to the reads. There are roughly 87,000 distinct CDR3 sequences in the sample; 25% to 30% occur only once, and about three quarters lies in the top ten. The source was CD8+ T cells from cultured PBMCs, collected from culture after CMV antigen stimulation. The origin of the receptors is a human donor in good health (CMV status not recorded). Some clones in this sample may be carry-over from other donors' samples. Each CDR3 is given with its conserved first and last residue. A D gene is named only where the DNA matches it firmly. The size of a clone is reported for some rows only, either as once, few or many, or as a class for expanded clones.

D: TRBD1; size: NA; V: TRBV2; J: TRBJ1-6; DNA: TGTGCCACCAGTACCGGGACAGGGTCACCCCTCCACTTT; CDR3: CATSTGTGSPLHF
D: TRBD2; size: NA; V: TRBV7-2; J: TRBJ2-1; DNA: TGTGCCAGCAGTCCAACTAGCGGGGGAGTCAATGAGCAGTTCTTC; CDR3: CASSPTSGGVNEQFF
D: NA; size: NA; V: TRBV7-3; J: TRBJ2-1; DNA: TGTGCCAGCAGCCCCACTAGGGGCTCCTACAATGAGCAGTTCTTC; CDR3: CASSPTRGSYNEQFF
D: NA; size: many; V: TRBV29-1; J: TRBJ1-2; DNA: TGCAGCGTTGCCTTACAGGGCTACTATGGCTACACCTTC; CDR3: CSVALQGYYGYTF
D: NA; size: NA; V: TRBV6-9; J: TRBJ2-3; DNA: TGTGCCAGCAGCCACCCAACCGACAACACAGATACGCAGTATTTT; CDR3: CASSHPTDNTDTQYF
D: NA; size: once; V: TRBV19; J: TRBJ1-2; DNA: TGTGCCAGTAGTATAGTGGCAGGGGACCCCTATGGCTACACCTTC; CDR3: CASSIVAGDPYGYTF
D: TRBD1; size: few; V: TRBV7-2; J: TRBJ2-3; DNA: TGTGCCAGCAGCCATACAGGGGGCCTGTCAGATACGCAGTATTTT; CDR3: CASSHTGGLSDTQYF
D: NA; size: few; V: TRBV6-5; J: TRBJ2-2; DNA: TGTGCCAGCAGTTACGGTTGGGACACCGGGGAGCTGTTTTTT; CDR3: CASSYGWDTGELFF
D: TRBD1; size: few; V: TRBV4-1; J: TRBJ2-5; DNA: TGCGCCAGCAGCCAAGACTCGACAGGGGGGCAGACCCAGTACTTC; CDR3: CASSQDSTGGQTQYF
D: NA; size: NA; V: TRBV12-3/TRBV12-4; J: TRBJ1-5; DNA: TGTGCCAGCAGTTTAAACACGGATGTAGGCAATCAGCCCCAGCATTTT; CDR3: CASSLNTDVGNQPQHF
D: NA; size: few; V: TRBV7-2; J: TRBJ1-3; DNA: TGTGCCAGCAGCTTAGGGGCGGGGCATGGAAACACCATATATTTT; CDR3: CASSLGAGHGNTIYF
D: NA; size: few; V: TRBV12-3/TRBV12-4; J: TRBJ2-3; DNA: TGTGCCAGCAGTTTAGGGGGTTGGACAGATACGCAGTATTTT; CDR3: CASSLGGWTDTQYF
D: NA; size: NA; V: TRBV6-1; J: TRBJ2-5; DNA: TGTGCCAGCAGGGAGGGGGCCTGGGCCGAGACCCAGTACTTC; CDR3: CASREGAWAETQYF
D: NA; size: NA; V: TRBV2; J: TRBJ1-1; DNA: TGTGCCAGCAGTGAAACAACCCAAAACACTGAAGCTTTCTTT; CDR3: CASSETTQNTEAFF
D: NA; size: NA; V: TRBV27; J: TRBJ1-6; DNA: TGTGCCAGCAGTGTACAGCGTTCACCCCTCCACTTT; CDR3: CASSVQRSPLHF
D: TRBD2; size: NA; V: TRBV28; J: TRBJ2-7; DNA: TGTGCCAGCAGTTCCTTCGACAGAGGAGCTAGCGGTAACTCCTACGAGCAGTACTTC; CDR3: CASSSFDRGASGNSYEQYF
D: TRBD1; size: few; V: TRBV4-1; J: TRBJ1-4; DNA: TGCGCCAGCAGCCAAGTGGGACAGGCTCCTGGTGAAAAACTGTTTTTT; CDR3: CASSQVGQAPGEKLFF
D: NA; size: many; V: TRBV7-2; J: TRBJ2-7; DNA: TGTGCCAGTAGCCCCAGGGCGTACTCCTACGAGCAGTACTTC; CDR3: CASSPRAYSYEQYF
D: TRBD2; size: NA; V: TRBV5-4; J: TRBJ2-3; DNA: TGTGCCAGCAGCTTCAGACTAGCGGTTAGCACAGATACGCAGTATTTT; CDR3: CASSFRLAVSTDTQYF
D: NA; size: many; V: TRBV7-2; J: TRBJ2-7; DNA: TGTGCCAGCAGCCTTACGGCCTCGATGGTAGAGCAGTACTTC; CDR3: CASSLTASMVEQYF
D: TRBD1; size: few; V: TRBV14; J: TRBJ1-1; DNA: TGTGCCAGCAGCCTTTGGGCTGGACAGGGTAAAACTTTCTTT; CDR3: CASSLWAGQGKTFF
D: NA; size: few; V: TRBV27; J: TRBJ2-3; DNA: TGTGCCAGCAGTTTCCTTAACCCTCTAACAGATACGCAGTATTTT; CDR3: CASSFLNPLTDTQYF
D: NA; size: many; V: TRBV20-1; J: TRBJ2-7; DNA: TGCAGTGCCCCACTAGCAGAGGGCCTTTCCGCCTACGAGCAGTACTTC; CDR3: CSAPLAEGLSAYEQYF
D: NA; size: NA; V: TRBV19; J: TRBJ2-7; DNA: TGTGCCAGTCGTGAAGGGTACGAGCAGTACTTC; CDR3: CASREGYEQYF
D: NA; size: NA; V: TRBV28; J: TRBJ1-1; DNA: TGTGCCAGCAATTTCAGGGACATGAACACTGAAGCTTTCTTT; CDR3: CASNFRDMNTEAFF
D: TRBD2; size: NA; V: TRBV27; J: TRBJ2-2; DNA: TGTGCCAGCAGTTTCGGGGGGGCCCCCGGGGAGCTGTTTTTT; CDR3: CASSFGGAPGELFF
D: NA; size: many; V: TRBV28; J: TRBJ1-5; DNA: TGTGCCAGCAACTCAGGGATTTTTGGCAATCAGCCCCAGCATTTT; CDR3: CASNSGIFGNQPQHF
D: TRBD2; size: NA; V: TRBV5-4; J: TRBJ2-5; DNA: TGTGCCAGCAGCCCGACTAGCGGGGAAGAGACCCAGTACTTC; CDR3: CASSPTSGEETQYF
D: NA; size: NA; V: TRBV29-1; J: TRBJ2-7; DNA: TGCAGCGTTGAATCCAGGGAGTCCTACGAGCAGTACTTC; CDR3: CSVESRESYEQYF
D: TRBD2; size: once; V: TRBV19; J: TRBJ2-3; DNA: TGTGCCAGTAGAAGCGGGGCTAGCGCAGATACGCAGTATTTT; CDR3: CASRSGASADTQYF
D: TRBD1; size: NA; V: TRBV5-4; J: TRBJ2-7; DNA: TGTGCCAGCAGCTTTGGGCGACAGGGGGCAGCCTACGAGCAGTACTTC; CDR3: CASSFGRQGAAYEQYF
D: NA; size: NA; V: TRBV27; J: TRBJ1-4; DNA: TGTGCCAGCAGGCCTTGGGGGGGCACAACTAATGAAAAACTGTTTTTT; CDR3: CASRPWGGTTNEKLFF
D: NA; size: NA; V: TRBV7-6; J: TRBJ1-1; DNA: TGTGCCAGCAGCCGGGAAAAGGGACGGAACACTGAAGCTTTCTTT; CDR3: CASSREKGRNTEAFF
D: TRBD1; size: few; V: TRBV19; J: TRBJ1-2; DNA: TGTGCCAGTAACTCCTTGGGGACAGGGTTTGATGGCTACACCTTC; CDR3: CASNSLGTGFDGYTF
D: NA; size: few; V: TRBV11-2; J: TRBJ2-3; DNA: TGTGCCAGCAGCTTAGAATTTTTTCCTAGCACAGATACGCAGTATTTT; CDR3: CASSLEFFPSTDTQYF
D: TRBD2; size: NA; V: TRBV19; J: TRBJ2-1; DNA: TGTGCCAGTAGCAGCGGGGGCTACAATGAGCAGTTCTTC; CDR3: CASSSGGYNEQFF